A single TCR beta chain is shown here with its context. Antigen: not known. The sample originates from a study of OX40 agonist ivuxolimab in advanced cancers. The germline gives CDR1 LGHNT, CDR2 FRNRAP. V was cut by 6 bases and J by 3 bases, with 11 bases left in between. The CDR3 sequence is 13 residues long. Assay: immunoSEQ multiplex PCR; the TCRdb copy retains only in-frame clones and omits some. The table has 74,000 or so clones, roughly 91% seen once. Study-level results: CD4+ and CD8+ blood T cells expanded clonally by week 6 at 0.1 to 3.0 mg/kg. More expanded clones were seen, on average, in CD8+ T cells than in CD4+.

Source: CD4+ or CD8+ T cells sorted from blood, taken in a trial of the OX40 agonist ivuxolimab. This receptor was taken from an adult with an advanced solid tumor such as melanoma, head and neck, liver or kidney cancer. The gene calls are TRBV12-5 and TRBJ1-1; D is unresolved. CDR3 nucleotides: TGTGCTAGTGGCTTAGACGGGTACACTGAAGCTTTCTTT. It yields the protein CASGLDGYTEAFF. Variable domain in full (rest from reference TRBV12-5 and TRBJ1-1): DARVTQTPRHKVTEMGQEVTMRCQPILGHNTVFWYRQTMMQGLELLAYFRNRAPLDDSGMPKDRFSAEMPDATLATLKIQPSEPRDSAVYFCASGLDGYTEAFFGQGTRLTVV.